This T cell receptor beta chain came from a study of blood T cell repertoires in COVID-19. V dropped 6 bases and J dropped 3 bases, with 13 bases sitting between them. Germline V CDR1 and CDR2: MNHEY, SVGAGI. This CDR3 is built from 14 residues. The protocol was immunoSEQ multiplex PCR, while the TCRdb copy is restricted to in-frame clones and leaves out a portion. The table lists over 90,000 clones, more than 80% of them singletons, with roughly 4.4% in the top ten. Specimen: peripheral blood. J is TRBJ2-3 and V is TRBV6-5; perhaps TRBD2 as D (5 bases). This TCR was sampled from a human donor in a cohort sampled during active COVID-19. The CDR3 is CASRLTRRTDTQYF. The CDR3 nucleotides read TGTGCCAGCAGATTAACAAGGAGGACAGATACGCAGTATTTT.